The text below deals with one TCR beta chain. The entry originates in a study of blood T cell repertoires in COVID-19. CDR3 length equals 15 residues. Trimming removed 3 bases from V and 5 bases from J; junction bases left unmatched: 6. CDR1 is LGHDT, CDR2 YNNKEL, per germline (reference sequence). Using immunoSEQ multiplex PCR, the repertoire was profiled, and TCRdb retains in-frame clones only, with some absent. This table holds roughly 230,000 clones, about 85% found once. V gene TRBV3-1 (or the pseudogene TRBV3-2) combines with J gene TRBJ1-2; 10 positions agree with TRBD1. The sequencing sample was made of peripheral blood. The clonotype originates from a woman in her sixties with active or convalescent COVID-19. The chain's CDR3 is CASSHQDRGVYGYTF. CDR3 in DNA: TGTGCCAGCAGCCATCAGGACAGGGGGGTATATGGCTACACCTTC.